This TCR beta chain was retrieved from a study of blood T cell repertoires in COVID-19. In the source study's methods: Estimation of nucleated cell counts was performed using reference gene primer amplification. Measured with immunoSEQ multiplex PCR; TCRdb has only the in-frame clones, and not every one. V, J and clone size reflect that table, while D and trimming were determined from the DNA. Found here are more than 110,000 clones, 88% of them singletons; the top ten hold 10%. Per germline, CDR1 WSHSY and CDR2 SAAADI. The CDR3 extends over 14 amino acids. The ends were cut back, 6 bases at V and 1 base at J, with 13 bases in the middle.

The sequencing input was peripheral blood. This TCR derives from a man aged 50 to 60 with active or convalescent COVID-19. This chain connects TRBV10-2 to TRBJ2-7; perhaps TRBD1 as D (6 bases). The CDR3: CASSKGGQSYEQYF. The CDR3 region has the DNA TGCGCCAGCAGCAAAGGGGGACAATCCTACGAGCAGTACTTC.